What follows describes a single TCR beta chain. Its antigen remains unknown. All donors were healthy HIV-negative adults lacking recent acute infections or vaccinations. The CDR3 is 16 amino acids. Per the germline V gene, CDR1 is MDHEN and CDR2 is SYDVKM. Trimming stripped 2 bases from V and 3 bases from J, with 17 bases between. The data were taken from a study of shared clonotypes between healthy human individuals. Overall study findings and caveats: Clonotype sharing among donors, it was expected, would be affected by sequencing depth. Clonotypes shared by all four sorted-subset donors had higher generation probabilities than non-shared clonotypes.

TCRdb's copy holds only in-frame clones and misses some; the assay was immunoSEQ multiplex PCR. The sample has under 650,000 clones, 95% to 97% seen once. The rearrangement uses TRBV28 and TRBJ2-7; the D is unclear. The sequencing input was naive CD4+ T cells sorted from blood. Noted subset: CD45RA+ positively selected. The clonotype comes from a woman in her twenties or thirties in good health. CDR3: CASSLIPIGPVYEQYF. The CDR3, as DNA: TGTGCCAGCAGTTTAATCCCAATTGGCCCGGTCTACGAGCAGTACTTC. Together with reference TRBV28 and TRBJ2-7, the CDR3 gives the full variable domain: DVKVTQSSRYLVKRTGEKVFLECVQDMDHENMFWYRQDPGLGLRLIYFSYDVKMKEKGDIPEGYSVSREKKERFSLILESASTNQTSMYLCASSLIPIGPVYEQYFGPGTRLTVT.